This T cell receptor (beta chain) was profiled in a study of shared clonotypes between healthy human individuals. This clone showed up just once. The CDR3 is 14 amino acids. The V and J ends lost 4 bases and 10 bases respectively, with 17 bases between them. Per the germline V gene, CDR1 is SGHAT and CDR2 is FQNNGV. Cells designated naive CD8 were CD45RO-negative and were positively selected for CCR7, with terminally differentiated effector memory CD45RA+ cells excluded. Caucasian adults residing in Nashville, Tennessee made up all the donors. TCRdb keeps only in-frame clones here, not all; method: immunoSEQ multiplex PCR. The sample records some 2 million clones, about 95% being singletons.

The sequence came from a man aged 18 to 29 in good health. The V call is TRBV11-2, the J call TRBJ2-1; a weak D match, TRBD1 (6 bases). Material: naive CD8+ T cells sorted from blood. The CDR3 loop reads CASSSSRTGREQFF. The DNA for the CDR3 is TGTGCCAGCAGCTCCTCGCGAACAGGGCGCGAGCAGTTCTTC.